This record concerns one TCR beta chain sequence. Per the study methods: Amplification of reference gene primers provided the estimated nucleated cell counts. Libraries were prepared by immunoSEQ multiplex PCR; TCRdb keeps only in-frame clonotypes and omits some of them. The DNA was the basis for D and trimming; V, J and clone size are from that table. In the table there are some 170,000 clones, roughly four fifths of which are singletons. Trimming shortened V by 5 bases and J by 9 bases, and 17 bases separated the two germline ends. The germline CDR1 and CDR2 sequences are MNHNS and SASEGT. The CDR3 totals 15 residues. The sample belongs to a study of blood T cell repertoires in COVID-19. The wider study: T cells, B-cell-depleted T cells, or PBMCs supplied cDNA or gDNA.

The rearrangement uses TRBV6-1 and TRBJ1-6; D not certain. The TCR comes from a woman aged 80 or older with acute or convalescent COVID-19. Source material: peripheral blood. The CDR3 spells CASSSPLQTSSPLHF. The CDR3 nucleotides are TGTGCCAGCAGTTCGCCCTTACAGACGAGTTCACCCCTCCACTTT.